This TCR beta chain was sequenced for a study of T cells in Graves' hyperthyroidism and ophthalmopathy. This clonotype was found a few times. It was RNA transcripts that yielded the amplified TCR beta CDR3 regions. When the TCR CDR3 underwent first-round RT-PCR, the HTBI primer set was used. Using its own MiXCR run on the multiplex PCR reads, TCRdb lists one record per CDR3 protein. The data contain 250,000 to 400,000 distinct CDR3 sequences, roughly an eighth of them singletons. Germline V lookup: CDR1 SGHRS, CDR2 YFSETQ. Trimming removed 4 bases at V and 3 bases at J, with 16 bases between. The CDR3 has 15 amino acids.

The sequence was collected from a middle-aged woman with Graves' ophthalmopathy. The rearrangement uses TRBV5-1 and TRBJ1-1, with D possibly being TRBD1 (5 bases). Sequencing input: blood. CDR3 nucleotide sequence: TGCGCCAGCAGCAGGGACGGGAACCCGTACACTGAAGCTTTCTTT. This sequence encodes CASSRDGNPYTEAFF.